A single sample gave rise to the 5 T cell receptor beta chains below, sequenced in a study of cytomegalovirus exposure and HLA in healthy donors. Measured with immunoSEQ multiplex PCR; TCRdb has only the in-frame clones, and not every one. The sample has fewer than 90,000 clones, approximately 95% seen once. The sequenced sample was PBMCs. Receptors were obtained from a woman aged 18-29 years in good health and CMV-seronegative.

The chain joins TRBV7-9 to TRBJ1-1; TRBD1 matches 7 bases. Per the germline V gene, CDR1 is SEHNR and CDR2 is FQNEAQ (reference sequence). The J segment lost 11 bases and the V segment lost 11 bases, leaving 11 bases of the junction unmatched. The CDR3 sequence is 11 residues long. Written as DNA, the CDR3 is TGTGCCGGGTCTGGTCGACAGGGTGCTTTCTTT. Translated, it gives CAGSGRQGAFF.

The chain uses TRBV6-1 and TRBJ1-1, with a possible D match to TRBD1 (5 bases). V lost 4 bases and J lost 1, with 13 bases in between. Germline V gene data show CDR1 as MNHNS and CDR2 as SASEGT. This CDR3 comprises 15 residues. The CDR3 loop reads CASSGGSTGNTEAFF. The CDR3 coding sequence is TGTGCCAGCAGTGGGGGATCCACAGGGAACACTGAAGCTTTCTTT.

This clone was recorded once. The chain has TRBV28 and TRBJ2-1; possible D gene TRBD2, 5 bases. Germline V CDR1 and CDR2: MDHEN, SYDVKM. The CDR3 spans 14 residues. The V end lost 5 bases, the J end lost 7 bases, and 15 bases lay between the germline ends. CDR3 protein: CASSPPSPGNEQFF. CDR3 coding DNA: TGTGCCAGCAGTCCGCCGAGCCCGGGAAATGAGCAGTTCTTC.

The V and J genes are TRBV11-3 and TRBJ1-1, with 7 nucleotides matching TRBD1. After removal of 3 bases from V and 8 bases from J, the junction contained 12 bases not matched to a gene. Germline V gene lookup returns CDR1 SGHNT and CDR2 YENEEA. The CDR3 runs 15 residues. The CDR3 loop reads CASSFESTGVGEAFF. In DNA, the CDR3 is TGTGCCAGCAGCTTTGAATCAACAGGGGTTGGCGAAGCTTTCTTT. Looking up the rest from reference TRBV11-3 and TRBJ1-1 gives the full variable domain: EAGVVQSPRYKIIEKKQPVAFWCNPISGHNTLYWYLQNLGQGPELLIRYENEEAVDDSQLPKDRFSAERLKGVDSTLKIQPAELGDSAVYLCASSFESTGVGEAFFGQGTRLTVV.

V usage is TRBV2 and J usage is TRBJ2-3; TRBD2 matches 8 bases. Per the germline V gene, CDR1 is SNHLY and CDR2 is FYNNEI. V shed 7 bases, J shed 0 bases, and the junction held 9 bases outside the gene matches. The CDR3 contains 16 residues. CDR3 in amino acids: CASTDILAESTDTQYF. The CDR3 DNA is TGTGCCAGCACTGACATACTAGCGGAAAGCACAGATACGCAGTATTTT.